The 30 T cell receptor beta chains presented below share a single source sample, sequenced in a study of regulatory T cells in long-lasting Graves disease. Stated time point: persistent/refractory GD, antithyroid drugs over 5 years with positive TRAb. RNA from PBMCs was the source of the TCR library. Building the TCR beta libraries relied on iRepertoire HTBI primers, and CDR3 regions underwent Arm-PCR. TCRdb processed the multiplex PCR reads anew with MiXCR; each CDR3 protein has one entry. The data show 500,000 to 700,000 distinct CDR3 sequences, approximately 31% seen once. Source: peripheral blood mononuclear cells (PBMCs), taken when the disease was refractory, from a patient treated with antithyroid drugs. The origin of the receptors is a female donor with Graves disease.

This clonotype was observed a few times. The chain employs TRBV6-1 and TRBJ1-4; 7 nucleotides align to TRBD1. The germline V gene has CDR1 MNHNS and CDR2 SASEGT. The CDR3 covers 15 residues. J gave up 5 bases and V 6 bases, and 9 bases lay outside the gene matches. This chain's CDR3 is CASRPSGGSNEKLFF. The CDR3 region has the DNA TGTGCCAGCAGACCCTCAGGGGGTTCCAATGAAAAACTGTTTTTT.

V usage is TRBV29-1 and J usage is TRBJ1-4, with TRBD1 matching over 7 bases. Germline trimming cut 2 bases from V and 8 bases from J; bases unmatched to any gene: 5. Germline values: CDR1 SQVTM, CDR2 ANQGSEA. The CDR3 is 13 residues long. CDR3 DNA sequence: TGCAGCGTTGAAAGGGGGCTTGGCGAAAAACTGTTTTTT. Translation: CSVERGLGEKLFF.

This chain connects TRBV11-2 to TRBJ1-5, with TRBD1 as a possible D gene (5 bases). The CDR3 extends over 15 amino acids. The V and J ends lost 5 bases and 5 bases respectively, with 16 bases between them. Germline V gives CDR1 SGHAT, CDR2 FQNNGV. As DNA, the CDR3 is TGTGCCAGCAGCCTAGGGGTCCAGGGTGATCAGCCCCAGCATTTT. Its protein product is CASSLGVQGDQPQHF.

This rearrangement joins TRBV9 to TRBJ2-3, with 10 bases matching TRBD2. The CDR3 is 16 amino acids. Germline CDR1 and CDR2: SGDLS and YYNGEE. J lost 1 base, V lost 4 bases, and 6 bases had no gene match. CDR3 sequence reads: CASSPRTSGRTDTQYF. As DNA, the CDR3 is TGTGCCAGCAGCCCTCGGACTAGCGGCCGCACAGATACGCAGTATTTT.

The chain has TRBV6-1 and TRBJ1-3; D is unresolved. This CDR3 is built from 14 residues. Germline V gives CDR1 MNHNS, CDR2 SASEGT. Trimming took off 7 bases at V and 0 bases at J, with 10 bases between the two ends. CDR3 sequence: CASKRPGSGNTIYF. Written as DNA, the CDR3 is TGTGCCAGCAAGCGCCCTGGCTCTGGAAACACCATATATTTT.

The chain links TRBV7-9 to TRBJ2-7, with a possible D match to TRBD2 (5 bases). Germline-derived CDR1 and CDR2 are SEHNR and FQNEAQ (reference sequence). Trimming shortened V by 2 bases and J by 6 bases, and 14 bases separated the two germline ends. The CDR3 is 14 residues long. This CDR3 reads CASSLRPERAEQYF. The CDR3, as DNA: TGTGCCAGCAGCTTAAGACCTGAGAGGGCCGAGCAGTACTTC.

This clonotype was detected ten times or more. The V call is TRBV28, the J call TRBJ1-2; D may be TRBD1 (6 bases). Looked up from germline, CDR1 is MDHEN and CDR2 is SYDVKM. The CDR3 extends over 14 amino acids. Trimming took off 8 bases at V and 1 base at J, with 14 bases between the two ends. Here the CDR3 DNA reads TGTGCCAGCTCCCAACAGGGATATAACTATGGCTACACCTTC. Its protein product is CASSQQGYNYGYTF.

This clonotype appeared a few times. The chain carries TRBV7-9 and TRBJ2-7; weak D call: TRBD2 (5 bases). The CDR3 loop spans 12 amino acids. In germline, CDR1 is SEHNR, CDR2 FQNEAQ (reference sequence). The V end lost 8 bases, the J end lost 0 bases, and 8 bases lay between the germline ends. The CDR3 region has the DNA TGTGCCAGCGGTCGGGGCTCCTACGAGCAGTACTTC. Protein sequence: CASGRGSYEQYF. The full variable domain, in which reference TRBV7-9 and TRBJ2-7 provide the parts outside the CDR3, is DTGVSQNPRHKITKRGQNVTFRCDPISEHNRLYWYRQTLGQGPEFLTYFQNEAQLEKSRLLSDRFSAERPKGSFSTLEIQRTEQGDSAMYLCASGRGSYEQYFGPGTRLTVT.

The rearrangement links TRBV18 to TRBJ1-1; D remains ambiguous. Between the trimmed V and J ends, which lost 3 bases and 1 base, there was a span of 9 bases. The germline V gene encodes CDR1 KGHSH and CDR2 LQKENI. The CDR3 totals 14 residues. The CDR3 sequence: CASSPGRWNTEAFF. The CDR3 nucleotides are TGTGCCAGCTCACCGGGGAGGTGGAACACTGAAGCTTTCTTT.

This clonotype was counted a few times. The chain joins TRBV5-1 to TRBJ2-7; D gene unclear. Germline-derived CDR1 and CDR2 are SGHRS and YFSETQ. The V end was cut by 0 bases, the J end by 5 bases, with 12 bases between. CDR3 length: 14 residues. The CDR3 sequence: CASSLDVTKDEQYF. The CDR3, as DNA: TGCGCCAGCAGCTTGGATGTGACAAAGGACGAGCAGTACTTC.

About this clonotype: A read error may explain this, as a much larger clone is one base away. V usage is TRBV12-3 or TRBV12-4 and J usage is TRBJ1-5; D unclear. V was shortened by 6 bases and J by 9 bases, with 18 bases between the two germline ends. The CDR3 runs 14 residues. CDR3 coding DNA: TGTGCCAGCAGCGATCGACAACGGTCCGCGCCCCAGCATTTT. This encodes CASSDRQRSAPQHF.

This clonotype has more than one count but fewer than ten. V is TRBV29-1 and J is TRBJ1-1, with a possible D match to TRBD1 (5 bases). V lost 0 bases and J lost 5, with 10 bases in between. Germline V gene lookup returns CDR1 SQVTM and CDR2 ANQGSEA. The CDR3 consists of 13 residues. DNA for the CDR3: TGCAGCGTTGAAGACGCGAGGGGAACTGAAGCTTTCTTT. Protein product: CSVEDARGTEAFF.

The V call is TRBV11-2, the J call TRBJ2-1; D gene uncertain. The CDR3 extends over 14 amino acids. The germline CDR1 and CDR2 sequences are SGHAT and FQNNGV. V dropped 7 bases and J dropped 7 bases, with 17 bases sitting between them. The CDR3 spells CASKISPLGNEQFF. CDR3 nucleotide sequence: TGTGCCAGCAAAATTTCCCCACTCGGTAATGAGCAGTTCTTC. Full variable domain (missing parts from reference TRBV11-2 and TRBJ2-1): EAGVAQSPRYKIIEKRQSVAFWCNPISGHATLYWYQQILGQGPKLLIQFQNNGVVDDSQLPKDRFSAERLKGVDSTLKIQPAKLEDSAVYLCASKISPLGNEQFFGPGTRLTVL.

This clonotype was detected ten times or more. In nucleotides, the CDR3 is TGTGCCAGCAGCCGGGGAGGAGTCTACGAGCAGTACTTC. Its translation is CASSRGGVYEQYF. V gene TRBV11-2 combines with J gene TRBJ2-7, with D possibly being TRBD2 (6 bases). V was pared by 5 bases and J by 3 bases, with 11 bases between. The CDR3 is 13 residues long. Germline CDR1 and CDR2: SGHAT and FQNNGV.

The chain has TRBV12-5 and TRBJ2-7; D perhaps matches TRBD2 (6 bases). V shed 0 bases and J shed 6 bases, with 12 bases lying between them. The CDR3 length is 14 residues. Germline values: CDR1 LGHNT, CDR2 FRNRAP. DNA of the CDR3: TGTGCTAGTGGTTTGGTTCGCGGGGTCGGCGAGCAGTACTTC. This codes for CASGLVRGVGEQYF.

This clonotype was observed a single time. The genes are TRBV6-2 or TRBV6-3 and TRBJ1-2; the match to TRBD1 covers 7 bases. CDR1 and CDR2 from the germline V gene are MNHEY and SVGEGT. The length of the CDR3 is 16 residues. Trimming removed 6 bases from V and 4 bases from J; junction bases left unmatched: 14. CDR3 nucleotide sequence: TGTGCCAGCAGACCCAGACAGGGAGAGCTCCTCTATGGCTACACCTTC. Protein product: CASRPRQGELLYGYTF.

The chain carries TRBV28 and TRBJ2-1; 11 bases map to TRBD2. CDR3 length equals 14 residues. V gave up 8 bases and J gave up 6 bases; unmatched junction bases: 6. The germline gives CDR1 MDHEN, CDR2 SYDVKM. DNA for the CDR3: TGTGCCAGCTTTACGCTAGCGGGAGGCAATGAGCAGTTCTTC. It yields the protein CASFTLAGGNEQFF.

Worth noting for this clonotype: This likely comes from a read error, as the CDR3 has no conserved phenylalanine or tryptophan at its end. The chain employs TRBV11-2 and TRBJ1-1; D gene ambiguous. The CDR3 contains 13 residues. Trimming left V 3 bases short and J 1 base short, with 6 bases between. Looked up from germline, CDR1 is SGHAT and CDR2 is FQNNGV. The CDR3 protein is CASSFVENTEAFI. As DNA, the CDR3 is TGTGCCAGCAGCTTCGTAGAGAACACTGAAGCTTTCATT.

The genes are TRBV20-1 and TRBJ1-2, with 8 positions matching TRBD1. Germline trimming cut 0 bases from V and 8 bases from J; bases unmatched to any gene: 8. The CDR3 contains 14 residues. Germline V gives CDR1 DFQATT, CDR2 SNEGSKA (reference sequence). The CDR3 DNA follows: TGCAGTGCTAGAGAAACCGGGACAGGTGGCGGCTACACCTTC. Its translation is CSARETGTGGGYTF.

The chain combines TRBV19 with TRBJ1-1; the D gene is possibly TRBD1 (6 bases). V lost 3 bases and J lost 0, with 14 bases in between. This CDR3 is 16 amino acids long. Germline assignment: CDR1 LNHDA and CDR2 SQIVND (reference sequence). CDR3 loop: CASSITVGTLNTEAFF. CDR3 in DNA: TGTGCCAGTAGTATTACTGTGGGGACACTGAACACTGAAGCTTTCTTT.

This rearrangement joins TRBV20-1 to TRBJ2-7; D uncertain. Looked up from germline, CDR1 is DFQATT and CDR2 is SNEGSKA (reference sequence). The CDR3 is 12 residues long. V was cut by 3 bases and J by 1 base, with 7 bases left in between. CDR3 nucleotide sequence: TGCAGTGCTAGGGTGTATTCCTACGAGCAGTACTTC. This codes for CSARVYSYEQYF.

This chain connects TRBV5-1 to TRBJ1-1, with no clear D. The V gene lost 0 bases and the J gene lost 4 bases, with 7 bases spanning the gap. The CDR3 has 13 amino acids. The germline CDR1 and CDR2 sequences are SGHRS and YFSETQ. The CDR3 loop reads CASSLVGLTEAFF. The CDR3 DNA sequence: TGCGCCAGCAGCTTGGTCGGGCTCACTGAAGCTTTCTTT.

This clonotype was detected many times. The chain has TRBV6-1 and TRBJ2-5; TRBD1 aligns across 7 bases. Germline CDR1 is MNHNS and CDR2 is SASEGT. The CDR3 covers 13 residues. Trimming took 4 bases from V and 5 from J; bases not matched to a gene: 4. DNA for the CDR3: TGTGCCAGCAGTGGGGGACAGATTGAGACCCAGTACTTC. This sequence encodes CASSGGQIETQYF.

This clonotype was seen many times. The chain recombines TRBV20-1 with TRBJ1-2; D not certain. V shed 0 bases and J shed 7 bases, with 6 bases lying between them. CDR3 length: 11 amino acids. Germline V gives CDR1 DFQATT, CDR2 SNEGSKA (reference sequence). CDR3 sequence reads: CSARDLGGYTF. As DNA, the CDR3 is TGCAGTGCTAGAGATCTTGGTGGCTACACCTTC.

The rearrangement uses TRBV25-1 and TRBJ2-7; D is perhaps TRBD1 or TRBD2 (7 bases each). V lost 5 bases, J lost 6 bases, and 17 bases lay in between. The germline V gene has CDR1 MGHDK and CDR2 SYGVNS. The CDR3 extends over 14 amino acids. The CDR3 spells CASSRQGGRAEQYF. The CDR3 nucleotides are TGTGCCAGCAGTAGACAGGGAGGGAGGGCCGAGCAGTACTTC.

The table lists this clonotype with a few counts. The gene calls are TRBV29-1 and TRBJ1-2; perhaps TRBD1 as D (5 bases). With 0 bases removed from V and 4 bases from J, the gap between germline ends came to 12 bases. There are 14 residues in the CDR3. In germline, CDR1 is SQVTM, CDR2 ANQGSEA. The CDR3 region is CSVEDPGVTYGYTF. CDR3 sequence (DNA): TGCAGCGTTGAAGATCCGGGGGTCACCTATGGCTACACCTTC.

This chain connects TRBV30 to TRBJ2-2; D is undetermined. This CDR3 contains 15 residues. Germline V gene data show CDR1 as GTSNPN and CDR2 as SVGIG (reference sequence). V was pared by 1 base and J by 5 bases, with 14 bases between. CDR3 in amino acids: CAWSAATGLTGELFF. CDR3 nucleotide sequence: TGTGCCTGGAGTGCGGCGACCGGGCTGACCGGGGAGCTGTTTTTT.

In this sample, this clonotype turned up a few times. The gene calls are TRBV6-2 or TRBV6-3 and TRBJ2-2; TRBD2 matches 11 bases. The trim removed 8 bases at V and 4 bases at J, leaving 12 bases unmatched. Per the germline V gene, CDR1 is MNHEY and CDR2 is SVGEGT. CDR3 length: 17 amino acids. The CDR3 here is CASGLAGGGPGTGELFF. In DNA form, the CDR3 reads TGTGCCAGCGGCCTAGCGGGAGGAGGGCCCGGCACCGGGGAGCTGTTTTTT.

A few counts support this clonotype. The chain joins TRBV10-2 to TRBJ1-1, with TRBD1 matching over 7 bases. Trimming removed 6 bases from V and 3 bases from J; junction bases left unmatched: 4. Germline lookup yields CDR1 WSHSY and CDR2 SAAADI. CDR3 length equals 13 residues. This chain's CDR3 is CASSRGTDTEAFF. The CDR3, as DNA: TGCGCCAGCAGCAGGGGGACTGACACTGAAGCTTTCTTT.

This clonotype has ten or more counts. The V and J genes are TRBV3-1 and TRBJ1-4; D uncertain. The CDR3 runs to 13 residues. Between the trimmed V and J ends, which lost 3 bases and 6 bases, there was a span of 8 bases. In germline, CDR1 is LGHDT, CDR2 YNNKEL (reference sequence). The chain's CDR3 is CASSQGVDEKLFF. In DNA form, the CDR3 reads TGTGCCAGCAGCCAGGGTGTGGATGAAAAACTGTTTTTT.